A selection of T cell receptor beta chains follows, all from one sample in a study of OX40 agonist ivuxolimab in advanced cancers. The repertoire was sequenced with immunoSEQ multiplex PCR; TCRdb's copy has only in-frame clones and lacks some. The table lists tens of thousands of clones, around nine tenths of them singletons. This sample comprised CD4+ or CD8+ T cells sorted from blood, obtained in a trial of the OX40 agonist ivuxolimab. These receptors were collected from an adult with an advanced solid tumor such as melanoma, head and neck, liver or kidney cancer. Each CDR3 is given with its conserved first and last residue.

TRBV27 CASSTRGAYSNQPQHF
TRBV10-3 CAISEVRGGSSYEQYF
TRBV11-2 CASSFGTQGVRNTIYF
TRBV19 CASSIVSQGNQPQHF
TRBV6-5 CASSYRGGRGTGELFF
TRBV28 CASSLPTTEAFF
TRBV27 CASNTPTGSFYNEQFF
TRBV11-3 CASSLKETQYF
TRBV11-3 CASSFGTVNEKLFF
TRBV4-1 CASSPGLDEGGNQPQHF
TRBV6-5 CASSYPPGGTSDTQYF
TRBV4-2 CASSLGGGPNQPQHF
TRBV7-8 CASSLVGGVGTEAFF
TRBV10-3 CAISGLAEYNEQFF
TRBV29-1 CSVVGQSDTQYF
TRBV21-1 CASSKTYNEQFF
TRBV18 CASAIQGANTGELFF
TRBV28 CASSQYRGVRETQYF
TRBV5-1 CASSLGVWGARETQYF
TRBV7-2 CASSFPSGELDNEQFF
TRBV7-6 CASSLGGRHGQETQYF
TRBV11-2 CASSSPGRALYEQYF
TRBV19 CASSPMGFSTDTQYF
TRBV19 CASSTDSSRNSPLHF
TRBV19 CASKTPQGPYGYTF
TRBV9 CASSYGRTSGVEEELFF
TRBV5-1 CASSFLGLPTDTQYF
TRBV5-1 CASSLDLTSSYNEQFF
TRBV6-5 CASSSQGGVPDTQYF
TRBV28 CASSSRLSGANVLTF
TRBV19 CASSIEGRSGNTIYF